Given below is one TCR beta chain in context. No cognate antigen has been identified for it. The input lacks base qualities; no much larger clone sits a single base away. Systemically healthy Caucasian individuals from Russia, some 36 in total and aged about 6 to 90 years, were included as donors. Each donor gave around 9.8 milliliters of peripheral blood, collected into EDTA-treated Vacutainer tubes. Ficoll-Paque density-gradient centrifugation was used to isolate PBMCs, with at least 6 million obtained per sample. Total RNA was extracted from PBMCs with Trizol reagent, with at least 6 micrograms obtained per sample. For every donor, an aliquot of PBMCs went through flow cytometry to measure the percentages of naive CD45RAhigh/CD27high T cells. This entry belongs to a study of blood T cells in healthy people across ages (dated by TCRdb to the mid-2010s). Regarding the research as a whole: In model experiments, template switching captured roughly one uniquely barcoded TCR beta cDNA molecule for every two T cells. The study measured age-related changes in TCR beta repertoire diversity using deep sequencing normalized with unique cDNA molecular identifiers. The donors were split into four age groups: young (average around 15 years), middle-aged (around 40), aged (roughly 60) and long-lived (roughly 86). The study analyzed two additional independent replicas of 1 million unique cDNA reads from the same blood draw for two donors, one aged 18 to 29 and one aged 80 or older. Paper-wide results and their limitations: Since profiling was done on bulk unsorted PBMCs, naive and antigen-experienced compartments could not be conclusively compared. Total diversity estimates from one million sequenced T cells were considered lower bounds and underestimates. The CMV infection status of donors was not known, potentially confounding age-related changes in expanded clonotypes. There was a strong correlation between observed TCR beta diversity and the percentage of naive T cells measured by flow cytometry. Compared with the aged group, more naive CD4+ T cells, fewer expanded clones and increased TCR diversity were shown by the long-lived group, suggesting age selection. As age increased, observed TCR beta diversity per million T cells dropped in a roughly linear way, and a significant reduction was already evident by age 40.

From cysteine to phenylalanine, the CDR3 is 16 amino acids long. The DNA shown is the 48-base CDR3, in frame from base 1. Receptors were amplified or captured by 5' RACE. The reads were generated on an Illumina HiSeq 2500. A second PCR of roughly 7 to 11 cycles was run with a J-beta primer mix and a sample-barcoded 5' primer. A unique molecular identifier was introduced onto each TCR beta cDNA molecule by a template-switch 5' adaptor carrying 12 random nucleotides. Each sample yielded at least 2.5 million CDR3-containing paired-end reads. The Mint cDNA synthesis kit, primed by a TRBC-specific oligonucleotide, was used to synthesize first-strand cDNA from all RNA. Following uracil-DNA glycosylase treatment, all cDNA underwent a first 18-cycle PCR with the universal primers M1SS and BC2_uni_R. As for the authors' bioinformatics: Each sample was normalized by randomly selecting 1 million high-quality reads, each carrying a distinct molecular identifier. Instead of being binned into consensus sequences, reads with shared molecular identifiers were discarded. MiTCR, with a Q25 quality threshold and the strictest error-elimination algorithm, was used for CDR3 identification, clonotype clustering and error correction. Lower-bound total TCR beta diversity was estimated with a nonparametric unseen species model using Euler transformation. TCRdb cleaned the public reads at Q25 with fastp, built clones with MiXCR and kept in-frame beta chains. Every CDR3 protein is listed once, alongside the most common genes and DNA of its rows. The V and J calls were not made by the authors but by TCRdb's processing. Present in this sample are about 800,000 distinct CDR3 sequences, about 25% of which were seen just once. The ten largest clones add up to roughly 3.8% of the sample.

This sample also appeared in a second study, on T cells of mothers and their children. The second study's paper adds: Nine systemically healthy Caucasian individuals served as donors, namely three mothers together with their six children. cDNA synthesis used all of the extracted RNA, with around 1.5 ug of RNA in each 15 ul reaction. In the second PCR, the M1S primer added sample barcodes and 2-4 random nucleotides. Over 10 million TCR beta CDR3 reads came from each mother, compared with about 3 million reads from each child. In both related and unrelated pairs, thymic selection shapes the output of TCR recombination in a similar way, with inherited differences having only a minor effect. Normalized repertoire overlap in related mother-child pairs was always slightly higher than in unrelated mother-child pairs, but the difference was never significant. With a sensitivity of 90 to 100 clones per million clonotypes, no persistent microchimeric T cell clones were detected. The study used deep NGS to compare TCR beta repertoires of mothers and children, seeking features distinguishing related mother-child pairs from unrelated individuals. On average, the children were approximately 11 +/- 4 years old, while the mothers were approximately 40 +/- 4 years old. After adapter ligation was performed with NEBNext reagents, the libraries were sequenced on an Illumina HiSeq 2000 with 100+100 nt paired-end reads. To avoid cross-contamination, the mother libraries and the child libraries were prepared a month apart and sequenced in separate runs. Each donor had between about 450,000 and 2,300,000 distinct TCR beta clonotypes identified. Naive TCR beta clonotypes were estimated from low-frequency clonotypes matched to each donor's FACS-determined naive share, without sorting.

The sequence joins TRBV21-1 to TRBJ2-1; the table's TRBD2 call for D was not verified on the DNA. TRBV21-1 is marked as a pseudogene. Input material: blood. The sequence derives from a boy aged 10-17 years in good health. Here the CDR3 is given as CASSKDGGRRNNEQFF. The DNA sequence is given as TGTGCCAGCAGCAAAGATGGCGGGAGAAGAAACAATGAGCAGTTCTTC.